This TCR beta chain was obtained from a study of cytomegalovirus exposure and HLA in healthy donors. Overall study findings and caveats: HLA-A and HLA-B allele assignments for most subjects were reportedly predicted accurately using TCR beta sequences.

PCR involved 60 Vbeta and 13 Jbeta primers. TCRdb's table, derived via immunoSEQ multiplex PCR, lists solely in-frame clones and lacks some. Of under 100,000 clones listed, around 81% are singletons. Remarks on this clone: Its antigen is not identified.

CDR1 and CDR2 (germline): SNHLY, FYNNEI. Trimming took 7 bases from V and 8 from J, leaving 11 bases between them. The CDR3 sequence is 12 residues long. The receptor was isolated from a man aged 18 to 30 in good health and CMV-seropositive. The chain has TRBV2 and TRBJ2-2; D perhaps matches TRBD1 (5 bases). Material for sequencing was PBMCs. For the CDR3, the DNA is TGTGCCAGCAAGGGGATAATGGGGGAGCTGTTTTTT. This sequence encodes CASKGIMGELFF.